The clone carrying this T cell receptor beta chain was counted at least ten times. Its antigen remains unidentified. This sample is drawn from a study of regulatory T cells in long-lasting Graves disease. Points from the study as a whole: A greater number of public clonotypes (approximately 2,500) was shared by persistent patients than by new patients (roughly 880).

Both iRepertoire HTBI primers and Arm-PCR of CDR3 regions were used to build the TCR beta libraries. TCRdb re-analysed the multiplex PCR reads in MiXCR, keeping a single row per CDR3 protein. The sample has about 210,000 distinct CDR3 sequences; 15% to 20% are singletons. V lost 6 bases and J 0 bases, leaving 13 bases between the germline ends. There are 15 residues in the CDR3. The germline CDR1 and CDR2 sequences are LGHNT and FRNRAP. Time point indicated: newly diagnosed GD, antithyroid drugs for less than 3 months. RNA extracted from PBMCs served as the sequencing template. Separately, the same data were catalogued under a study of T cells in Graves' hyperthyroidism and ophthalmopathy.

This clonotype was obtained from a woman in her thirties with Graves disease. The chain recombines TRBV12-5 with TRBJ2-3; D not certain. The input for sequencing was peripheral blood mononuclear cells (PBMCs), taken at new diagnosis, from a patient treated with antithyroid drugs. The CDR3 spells CASGPPITSTDTQYF. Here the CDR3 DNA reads TGTGCTAGTGGGCCCCCTATTACTAGCACAGATACGCAGTATTTT. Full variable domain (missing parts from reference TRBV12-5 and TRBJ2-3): DARVTQTPRHKVTEMGQEVTMRCQPILGHNTVFWYRQTMMQGLELLAYFRNRAPLDDSGMPKDRFSAEMPDATLATLKIQPSEPRDSAVYFCASGPPITSTDTQYFGPGTRLTVL.